The 26 T cell receptor beta chains given below trace back to one sample, sequenced in a study of shared clonotypes between healthy human individuals. Profiled with immunoSEQ multiplex PCR; TCRdb holds only in-frame clones, not every one. The sample lists some 490,000 clones, around 80% occurring once. Sequencing was carried out using PBMCs. The receptors here all came from a middle-aged woman in good health. Some clones in this sample may be carry-over from other donors' samples.

The gene calls are TRBV5-1 and TRBJ2-2, with D uncertain. V dropped 4 bases and J dropped 7 bases, with 14 bases sitting between them. Germline assignment: CDR1 SGHRS and CDR2 YFSETQ. The CDR3 is made up of 14 amino acids. CDR3 in DNA: TGCGCCAGCAGCCCAAGCAGGAACGACGGGGAGCTGTTTTTT. Translation: CASSPSRNDGELFF. Using reference TRBV5-1 and TRBJ2-2 for the parts outside the CDR3, the full variable domain is KAGVTQTPRYLIKTRGQQVTLSCSPISGHRSVSWYQQTPGQGLQFLFEYFSETQRNKGNFPGRFSGRQFSNSRSEMNVSTLELGDSALYLCASSPSRNDGELFFGEGSRLTVL.

A single count supports this clone. The CDR3 DNA reads as TGTGCCAGCAGCTTAAGTAGTGGGGGCCCGTGGACTGAAGCTTTCTTT. It is translated as CASSLSSGGPWTEAFF. This sequence joins TRBV5-6 and TRBJ1-1, with a weak D call TRBD1 (6 bases). The CDR3 extends over 16 amino acids. Germline V gives CDR1 SGHDT, CDR2 YYEEEE. Trimming took off 2 bases at V and 5 bases at J, with 19 bases between the two ends. Drawing the rest from reference TRBV5-6 and TRBJ1-1, the complete variable domain is DAGVTQSPTHLIKTRGQQVTLRCSPKSGHDTVSWYQQALGQGPQFIFQYYEEEERQRGNFPDRFSGHQFPNYSSELNVNALLLGDSALYLCASSLSSGGPWTEAFFGQGTRLTVV.

This clone was picked up many times. The chain joins TRBV5-1 to TRBJ1-2, with D hard to call. CDR3 size: 14 residues. Germline CDR1 is SGHRS and CDR2 is YFSETQ. Trimming pared 0 bases from V and 5 bases from J, leaving 11 bases between. CDR3 DNA sequence: TGCGCCAGCAGCTTGGTAAGCCTTAGATATGGCTACACCTTC. Residues: CASSLVSLRYGYTF.

J is TRBJ1-2 and V is TRBV27; tentatively, D is TRBD1 (6 bases). The V end was cut by 1 base, the J end by 8 bases, with 11 bases between. The length of the CDR3 is 13 residues. The germline V gene encodes CDR1 MNHEY and CDR2 SMNVEV (reference sequence). The CDR3 region has the DNA TGTGCCAGCAGTTTATGGGGGGCGGGGGGCTACACCTTC. As protein: CASSLWGAGGYTF.

Comments on this clone: A read error may be the cause here, since a much bigger clone is one base away. Other DNA sequences in the same sample also yield this CDR3. The rearrangement links TRBV28 to TRBJ2-7; D is undetermined. V lost 2 bases to trimming and J lost 4 bases, with 3 bases between them. Germline lookup yields CDR1 MDHEN and CDR2 SYDVKM. CDR3 length: 11 amino acids. The CDR3 DNA follows: TGTGCCAGCAGTTTAGGTTACGAGCAGTACTTC. It is translated as CASSLGYEQYF.

Regarding this clone: Different DNA sequences within this sample yield the same CDR3. The rearrangement links TRBV7-3 to TRBJ2-1, with D perhaps assigned TRBD1 or TRBD2 (5 bases each). This CDR3 is 14 amino acids long. Trimming shortened V by 5 bases and J by 4 bases, and 12 bases separated the two germline ends. Germline-derived CDR1 and CDR2 are SGHTA and FQGTGA. The CDR3 here is CASSPGPNYNEQFF. Here the CDR3 DNA reads TGTGCCAGCAGCCCGGGACCGAATTACAATGAGCAGTTCTTC.

This sequence joins TRBV25-1 and TRBJ2-2; TRBD1 aligns across 9 bases. The germline gives CDR1 MGHDK, CDR2 SYGVNS. This CDR3 has 15 residues. After removal of 6 bases from V and 4 bases from J, the junction contained 6 bases not matched to a gene. CDR3 nucleotide sequence: TGTGCCAGCAGAAGAACAGGGGGCGGCACCGGGGAGCTGTTTTTT. Protein: CASRRTGGGTGELFF.

The chain joins TRBV7-9 to TRBJ2-7; perhaps TRBD1 as D (6 bases). The V end lost 4 bases, the J end lost 5 bases, and 15 bases lay between the germline ends. The V gene's germline CDR1 is SEHNR and CDR2 FQNEAQ (reference sequence). The CDR3 extends over 14 amino acids. CDR3 in amino acids: CASSSPTQGHEQYF. For the CDR3, the DNA is TGTGCCAGCAGCTCACCAACACAGGGACACGAGCAGTACTTC.

This sequence joins TRBV7-2 and TRBJ2-5, with D possibly matching TRBD2 (6 bases). The CDR3 loop spans 14 amino acids. Germline V gene data show CDR1 as SGHTA and CDR2 as FQGNSA. The V end was cut by 5 bases, the J end by 5 bases, with 15 bases between. CDR3 in DNA: TGTGCCAGCAGCCCGCACGCGGGGTGGGAGACCCAGTACTTC. Encoded protein: CASSPHAGWETQYF.

V is TRBV5-1 and J is TRBJ1-4; tentative D call: TRBD1 (6 bases). Trimming shortened V by 0 bases and J by 8 bases, and 17 bases separated the two germline ends. The CDR3 spans 16 residues. The V gene's germline CDR1 is SGHRS and CDR2 YFSETQ. CDR3 nucleotides: TGCGCCAGCAGCTTGGCCTTCAGGGGCCCACAGGAAAAACTGTTTTTT. Protein product: CASSLAFRGPQEKLFF.

The table lists this clone with many counts. The gene calls are TRBV6-6 and TRBJ2-7; TRBD2 agrees at 8 bases. The ends lost 2 bases at V and 4 bases at J; junction bases unmatched: 4. Looked up from germline, CDR1 is MNHNY and CDR2 is SVGAGI (reference sequence). This CDR3 spans 14 amino acids. The CDR3 region has the DNA TGTGCCAGCAGTTACAGCGCTAGCGGGTACGAGCAGTACTTC. Amino acids: CASSYSASGYEQYF.

The V gene is TRBV2, the J gene TRBJ1-4; TRBD1 aligns across 9 bases. Germline V CDR1 and CDR2: SNHLY, FYNNEI. V lost 6 bases, J lost 8 bases, and 7 bases stayed unmatched. The CDR3 spans 14 residues. The CDR3 sequence: CASSPDRGDEKLFF. The DNA of the CDR3 is TGTGCCAGCAGCCCGGACAGGGGTGACGAAAAACTGTTTTTT.

The genes are TRBV19 and TRBJ1-5, with a weak D call TRBD1 (5 bases). The CDR3 runs to 17 residues. With 3 bases removed from V and 2 bases from J, the gap between germline ends came to 17 bases. Germline values: CDR1 LNHDA, CDR2 SQIVND (reference sequence). DNA of the CDR3: TGTGCCAGTAGTATCCGCTCGGGGGGAGAGGGCAATCAGCCCCAGCATTTT. It yields the protein CASSIRSGGEGNQPQHF.

The V call is TRBV5-1, the J call TRBJ2-7; D possibly matches TRBD1 or TRBD2 (5 bases each). The CDR3 has 13 amino acids. Germline values: CDR1 SGHRS, CDR2 YFSETQ. Trimming cost V 2 bases and J 7 bases, with 13 bases left between them. Here the CDR3 DNA reads TGCGCCAGCAGCTTTTGGGGGTCAGGGGAGCAGTACTTC. This gives the protein CASSFWGSGEQYF.

The chain uses TRBV30 and TRBJ2-7; 7 bases are shared with TRBD1. V shed 1 base and J 3 bases; nucleotides not matched to a gene: 3. Germline CDR1 GTSNPN, CDR2 SVGIG (reference sequence). The CDR3 extends over 13 amino acids. CDR3 residues: CAWSARQGYEQYF. In nucleotides, the CDR3 is TGTGCCTGGAGTGCGCGACAGGGCTACGAGCAGTACTTC.

CDR3 coding DNA: TGTGCCAGTAGTTGGACAGGGGGAAACGAGCAGTACTTC. This encodes CASSWTGGNEQYF. The J gene is TRBJ2-7, the V gene TRBV19, with 10 bases fitting TRBD1. The CDR3 consists of 13 residues. J lost 5 bases, V lost 5 bases, and 3 bases had no gene match. In germline, CDR1 is LNHDA, CDR2 SQIVND (reference sequence).

The chain links TRBV6-5 to TRBJ2-5, with D uncertain. The V end was cut by 6 bases, the J end by 2 bases, with 16 bases between. This CDR3 contains 15 residues. The V gene's germline CDR1 is MNHEY and CDR2 SVGAGI. The CDR3 nucleotides are TGTGCCAGCAGCCGAGTTTGGCAAAATCAAGAGACCCAGTACTTC. Amino acid sequence: CASSRVWQNQETQYF.

The rearrangement joins TRBV6-6 to TRBJ1-5; D remains ambiguous. V was clipped by 5 bases and J by 12 bases, with 14 bases between them. This CDR3 is built from 12 residues. Germline CDR1 MNHNY, CDR2 SVGAGI (reference sequence). CDR3 DNA sequence: TGTGCCAGCAGTCCCCGTGGAGTATACCAGCATTTT. This codes for CASSPRGVYQHF.

This CDR3 is CASSPSDYVHEQYF. The DNA for the CDR3 is TGTGCCAGCTCACCCAGCGACTACGTCCACGAGCAGTACTTC. The gene calls are TRBV18 and TRBJ2-7; TRBD2 might be the D (5 bases). V shed 3 bases and J shed 5 bases, with 14 bases lying between them. Germline assignment: CDR1 KGHSH and CDR2 LQKENI. This CDR3 comprises 14 residues.

The rearrangement uses TRBV15 and TRBJ1-5; no definite D call. The CDR3 consists of 13 residues. Germline lookup yields CDR1 LNHNV and CDR2 YYDKDF (reference sequence). V dropped 1 base and J dropped 6 bases, with 7 bases sitting between them. The CDR3 DNA follows: TGTGCCACCAGCAGAGTTAGAGTTCAGCCCCAGCATTTT. It specifies CATSRVRVQPQHF.

This chain joins TRBV29-1 and TRBJ2-7; 10 nucleotides agree with TRBD1. J gave up 5 bases and V 6 bases, and 7 bases lay outside the gene matches. Germline loops: CDR1 SQVTM, CDR2 ANQGSEA. CDR3 length equals 13 residues. Here the CDR3 reads CSVRTGGIDEQYF. The CDR3 nucleotides read TGCAGCGTGCGGACAGGGGGAATCGACGAGCAGTACTTC.

This clone was observed a few times. The chain carries TRBV11-2 and TRBJ2-7, with 10 bases that match TRBD2. The V gene end was trimmed by 5 bases and the J gene end by 0 bases; junction bases not matched to a gene: 10. The CDR3 extends over 17 amino acids. From germline, CDR1 is SGHAT and CDR2 FQNNGV. DNA for the CDR3: TGTGCCAGCAGCCGAGGAGCGGGAGGGGGTTTCTCCTACGAGCAGTACTTC. Translation: CASSRGAGGGFSYEQYF.

The rearrangement uses TRBV14 and TRBJ1-4; D might be TRBD1 (5 bases). Germline V gene data show CDR1 as SGHDN and CDR2 as FVKESK. V was clipped by 4 bases and J by 0 bases, with 15 bases between them. The CDR3 has 17 amino acids. In DNA, the CDR3 is TGTGCCAGCAGCCCCGGACATCTCGTTGCAACTAATGAAAAACTGTTTTTT. Its translation is CASSPGHLVATNEKLFF.

The rearrangement links TRBV5-4 to TRBJ1-1; maybe TRBD1 (5 bases). Trimming pared 3 bases from V and 2 bases from J, leaving 14 bases between. Germline V gene sequence: CDR1 SGHNT, CDR2 YYREEE (reference sequence). This CDR3 comprises 15 residues. CDR3 bases: TGTGCCAGCAGCTGGAGCCAGGGCGGAAACACTGAAGCTTTCTTT. It codes for CASSWSQGGNTEAFF. Using reference TRBV5-4 and TRBJ1-1 for the parts outside the CDR3, the full variable domain is ETGVTQSPTHLIKTRGQQVTLRCSSQSGHNTVSWYQQALGQGPQFIFQYYREEENGRGNFPPRFSGLQFPNYSSELNVNALELDDSALYLCASSWSQGGNTEAFFGQGTRLTVV.

The J gene is TRBJ2-3, the V gene TRBV7-2; D gene unclear. Trimming left V 5 bases short and J 1 base short, with 10 bases between. Germline V gives CDR1 SGHTA, CDR2 FQGNSA. The CDR3 extends over 14 amino acids. The CDR3, as DNA: TGTGCCAGCAGCATTTTTCGGGGCACAGATACGCAGTATTTT. Amino acid sequence: CASSIFRGTDTQYF.

For this clone: A single base separates this from a much larger clone, so it may be a read error. The chain combines TRBV5-6 with TRBJ2-5, with unresolved D. V lost 1 base and J lost 4, with 8 bases in between. Germline assignment: CDR1 SGHDT and CDR2 YYEEEE. The CDR3 consists of 13 residues. The CDR3 nucleotides are TGTGCCAGCAGCTTGCCAGCGCGAGAGACCCAGTACTTC. Protein: CASSLPARETQYF. The variable domain in full, with the rest retrieved from reference TRBV5-6 and TRBJ2-5, is DAGVTQSPTHLIKTRGQQVTLRCSPKSGHDTVSWYQQALGQGPQFIFQYYEEEERQRGNFPDRFSGHQFPNYSSELNVNALLLGDSALYLCASSLPARETQYFGPGTRLLVL.